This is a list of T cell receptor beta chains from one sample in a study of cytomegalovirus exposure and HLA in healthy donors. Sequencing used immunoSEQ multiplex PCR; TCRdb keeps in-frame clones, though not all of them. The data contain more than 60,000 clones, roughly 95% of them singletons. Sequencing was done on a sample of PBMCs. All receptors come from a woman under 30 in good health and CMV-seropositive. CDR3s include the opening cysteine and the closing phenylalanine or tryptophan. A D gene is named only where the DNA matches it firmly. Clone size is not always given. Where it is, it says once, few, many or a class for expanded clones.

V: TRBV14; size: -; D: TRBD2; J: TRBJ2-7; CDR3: CASSGPTSGFSYEQYF; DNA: TGTGCCAGCAGCGGACCGACTAGCGGTTTCTCCTACGAGCAGTACTTC
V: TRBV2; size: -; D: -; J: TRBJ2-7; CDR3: CASTQDSSYEQYF; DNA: TGTGCCAGCACGCAGGACAGCTCCTACGAGCAGTACTTC
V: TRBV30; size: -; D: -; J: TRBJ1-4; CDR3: CAWSDGRGGEKLFF; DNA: TGTGCCTGGAGTGACGGCAGGGGTGGGGAAAAACTGTTTTTT
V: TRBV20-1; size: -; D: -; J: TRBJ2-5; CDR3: CSTRTGETQYF; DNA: TGCAGCACTAGGACCGGTGAGACCCAGTACTTC
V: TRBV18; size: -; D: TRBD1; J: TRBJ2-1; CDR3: CASSSKDRVGGLEQFF; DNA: TGTGCCAGCTCGTCCAAAGACAGGGTTGGCGGTTTGGAGCAGTTCTTC
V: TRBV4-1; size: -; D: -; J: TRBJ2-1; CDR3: CASSQVGAVYEQFF; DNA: TGCGCCAGCAGCCAGGTAGGGGCGGTGTATGAGCAGTTCTTC
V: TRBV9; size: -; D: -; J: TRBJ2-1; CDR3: CASSGSGTGNEQFF; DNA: TGTGCCAGCAGCGGCTCTGGTACGGGGAATGAGCAGTTCTTC
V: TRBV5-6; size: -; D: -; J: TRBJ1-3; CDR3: CASSLNGGSGNTIYF; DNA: TGTGCCAGCAGCCTGAACGGGGGATCTGGAAACACCATATATTTT
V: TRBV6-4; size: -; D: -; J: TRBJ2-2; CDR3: CASKGTPTGELFF; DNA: TGTGCCAGCAAGGGGACTCCCACCGGGGAGCTGTTTTTT
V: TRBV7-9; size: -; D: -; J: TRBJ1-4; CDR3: CASSLGASNEKLFF; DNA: TGTGCCAGCAGCTTAGGGGCCTCAAATGAAAAACTGTTTTTT
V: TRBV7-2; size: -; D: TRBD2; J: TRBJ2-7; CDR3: CASSSQRGSSYEQYF; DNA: TGTGCCAGCAGCTCCCAGCGGGGTAGCTCCTACGAGCAGTACTTC
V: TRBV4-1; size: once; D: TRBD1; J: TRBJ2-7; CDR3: CASSQDGTGSYEQYF; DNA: TGCGCCAGCAGCCAAGATGGGACAGGCTCCTACGAGCAGTACTTC
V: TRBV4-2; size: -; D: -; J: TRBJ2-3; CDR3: CASSPGLITDTQYF; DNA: TGTGCCAGCAGCCCCGGACTAATCACAGATACGCAGTATTTT
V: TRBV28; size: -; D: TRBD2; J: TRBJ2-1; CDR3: CASSLQREAREQFF; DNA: TGTGCCAGCAGTTTACAGCGGGAGGCGCGGGAGCAGTTCTTC
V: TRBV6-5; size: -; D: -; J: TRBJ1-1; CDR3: CASSLAGGVNTEAFF; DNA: TGTGCCAGCAGCCTCGCCGGGGGGGTGAACACTGAAGCTTTCTTT
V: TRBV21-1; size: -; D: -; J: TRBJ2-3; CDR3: CASSASGTTRDTQYF; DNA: TGTGCCAGCAGCGCATCCGGGACTACTAGAGATACGCAGTATTTT
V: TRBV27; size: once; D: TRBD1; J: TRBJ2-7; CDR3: CASSQTGQRAYEQYF; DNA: TGTGCCAGCAGTCAAACGGGACAGAGAGCCTACGAGCAGTACTTC
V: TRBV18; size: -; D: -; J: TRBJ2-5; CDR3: CASSTGGTETQYF; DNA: TGTGCCAGCTCAACCGGAGGGACGGAGACCCAGTACTTC
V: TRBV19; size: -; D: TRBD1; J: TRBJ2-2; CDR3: CATKPRQGASGELFF; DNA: TGTGCCACTAAACCAAGACAGGGGGCATCTGGGGAGCTGTTTTTT
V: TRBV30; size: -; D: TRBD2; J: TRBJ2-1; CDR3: CAWTSGRDNEQFF; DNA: TGTGCCTGGACTAGCGGGAGGGACAATGAGCAGTTCTTC
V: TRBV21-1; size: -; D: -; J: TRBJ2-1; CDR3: CASSKRKLSYNEQFF; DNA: TGTGCCAGCAGCAAGCGGAAGCTCTCCTACAATGAGCAGTTCTTC
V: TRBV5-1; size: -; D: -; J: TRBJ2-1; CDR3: CASSLGGRSSYNEQFF; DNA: TGCGCCAGCAGCTTGGGGGGGAGGAGCTCCTACAATGAGCAGTTCTTC
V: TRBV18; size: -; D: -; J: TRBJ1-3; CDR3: CASSPFVPGTGNTIYF; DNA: TGTGCCAGCTCACCATTTGTGCCAGGGACTGGAAACACCATATATTTT
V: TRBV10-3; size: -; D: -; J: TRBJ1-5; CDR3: CAISADGDQPQHF; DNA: TGTGCCATCAGTGCAGACGGAGATCAGCCCCAGCATTTT
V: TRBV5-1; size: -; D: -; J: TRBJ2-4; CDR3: CASSLGNAGADIQYF; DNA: TGCGCCAGCAGCTTGGGTAATGCGGGCGCGGACATTCAGTACTTC
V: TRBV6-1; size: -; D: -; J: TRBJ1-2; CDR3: CASSEEDNYGYTF; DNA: TGTGCCAGCAGTGAGGAGGACAACTATGGCTACACCTTC
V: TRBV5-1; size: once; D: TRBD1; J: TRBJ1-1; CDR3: CASTTTGTNTEAFF; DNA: TGCGCCAGCACCACGACAGGGACGAACACTGAAGCTTTCTTT
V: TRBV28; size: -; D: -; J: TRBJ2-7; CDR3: CASSLQAYEQYF; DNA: TGTGCCAGCAGTTTACAGGCCTACGAGCAGTACTTC
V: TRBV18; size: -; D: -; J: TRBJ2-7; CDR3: CASSSHINTPYEQYF; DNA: TGTGCCAGCTCATCCCACATAAACACCCCCTACGAGCAGTACTTC
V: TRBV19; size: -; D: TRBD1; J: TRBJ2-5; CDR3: CASSRGTGLTPTQYF; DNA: TGTGCCAGTAGTAGGGGGACAGGGTTGACCCCGACCCAGTACTTC
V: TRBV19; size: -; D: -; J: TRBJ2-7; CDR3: CASSPGDSYEQYF; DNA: TGTGCCAGTAGCCCGGGAGACTCCTACGAGCAGTACTTC
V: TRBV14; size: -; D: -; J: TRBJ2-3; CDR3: CASSQASTDTQYF; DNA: TGTGCCAGCAGCCAAGCTAGCACAGATACGCAGTATTTT
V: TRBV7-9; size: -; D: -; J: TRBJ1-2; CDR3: CASSPPDRTNYGYTF; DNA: TGTGCCAGCAGCCCTCCGGACAGAACTAACTATGGCTACACCTTC
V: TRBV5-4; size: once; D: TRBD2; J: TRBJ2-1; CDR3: CASSDTAGGPMNEQFF; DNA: TGTGCCAGCAGCGACACGGCGGGAGGGCCCATGAATGAGCAGTTCTTC
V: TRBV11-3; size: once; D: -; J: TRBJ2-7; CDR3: CASSLGTGSGQYF; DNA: TGTGCCAGCAGCTTAGGTACGGGTTCTGGGCAGTACTTC
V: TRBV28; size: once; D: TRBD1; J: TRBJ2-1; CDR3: CASRITGTGLNNEQFF; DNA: TGTGCCAGCAGAATAACCGGGACAGGGCTGAACAATGAGCAGTTCTTC
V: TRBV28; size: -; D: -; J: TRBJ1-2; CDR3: CASSRIGGSYGYTF; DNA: TGTGCCAGCAGTCGTATAGGGGGTAGCTATGGCTACACCTTC
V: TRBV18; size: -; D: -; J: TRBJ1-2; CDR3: CASSPVPGQIYGYTF; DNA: TGTGCCAGCTCACCAGTGCCGGGACAAATCTATGGCTACACCTTC
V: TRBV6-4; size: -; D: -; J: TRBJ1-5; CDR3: CASSEDNNQPQHF; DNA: TGTGCCAGCAGTGAGGACAACAATCAGCCCCAGCATTTT
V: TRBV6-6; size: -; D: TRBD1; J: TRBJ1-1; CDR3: CASNIRQGAAFF; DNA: TGTGCCAGCAACATAAGACAGGGGGCTGCTTTCTTT
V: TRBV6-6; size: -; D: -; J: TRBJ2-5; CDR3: CASSRETQYF; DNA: TGTGCCAGCAGCAGGGAGACCCAGTACTTC
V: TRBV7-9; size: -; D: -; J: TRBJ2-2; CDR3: CASSLRRRNTGELFF; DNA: TGTGCCAGCAGCTTAAGGCGGAGGAACACCGGGGAGCTGTTTTTT
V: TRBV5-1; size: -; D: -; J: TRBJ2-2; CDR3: CASSWETNTGELFF; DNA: TGCGCCAGCAGCTGGGAGACGAACACCGGGGAGCTGTTTTTT
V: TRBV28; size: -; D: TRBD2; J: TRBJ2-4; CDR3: CASSFTSGWFIQYF; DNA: TGTGCCAGCAGTTTCACTAGCGGTTGGTTCATTCAGTACTTC
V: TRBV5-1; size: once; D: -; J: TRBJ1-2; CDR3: CASSLETATNYGYTF; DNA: TGCGCCAGCAGCTTGGAGACAGCTACTAACTATGGCTACACCTTC
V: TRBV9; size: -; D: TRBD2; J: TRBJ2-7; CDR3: CASSLGLAGYEQYF; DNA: TGTGCCAGCAGCTTGGGACTAGCGGGGTACGAGCAGTACTTC
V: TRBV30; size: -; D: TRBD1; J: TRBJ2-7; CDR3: CAWSLPGQGRYKVYEQYF; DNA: TGTGCCTGGAGTTTACCGGGACAGGGGAGGTATAAGGTCTACGAGCAGTACTTC
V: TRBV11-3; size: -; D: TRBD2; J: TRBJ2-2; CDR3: CATETGREMSGELFF; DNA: TGTGCCACCGAGACTGGGCGGGAGATGTCCGGGGAGCTGTTTTTT
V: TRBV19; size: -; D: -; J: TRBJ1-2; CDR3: CASSTSRGGGYTF; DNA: TGTGCCAGTAGTACCTCCAGGGGCGGTGGCTACACCTTC
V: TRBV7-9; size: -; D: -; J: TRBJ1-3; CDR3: CASSLNVGVGNTIYF; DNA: TGTGCCAGCAGCTTAAATGTCGGGGTTGGAAACACCATATATTTT
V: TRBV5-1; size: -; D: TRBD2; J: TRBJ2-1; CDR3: CASSTSAGAAGEQFF; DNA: TGCGCCAGCAGCACCTCAGCGGGAGCGGCGGGTGAGCAGTTCTTC
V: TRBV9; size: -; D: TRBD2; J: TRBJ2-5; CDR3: CASSVRGGIETQYF; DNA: TGTGCCAGCAGCGTAAGGGGAGGGATAGAGACCCAGTACTTC
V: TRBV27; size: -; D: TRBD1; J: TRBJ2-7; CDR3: CASSRDRGSYEQYF; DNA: TGTGCCAGCAGCCGGGACAGGGGATCCTACGAGCAGTACTTC
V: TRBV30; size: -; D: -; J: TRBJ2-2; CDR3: CAWSRENTGELFF; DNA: TGTGCCTGGAGTCGGGAGAACACCGGGGAGCTGTTTTTT
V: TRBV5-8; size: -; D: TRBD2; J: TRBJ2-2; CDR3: CASSRPGTSISPGELFF; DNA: TGTGCCAGCAGCCGACCCGGGACTAGCATATCACCGGGAGAGCTGTTTTTT
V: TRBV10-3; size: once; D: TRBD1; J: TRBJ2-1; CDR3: CAIKGTGAVNEQFF; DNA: TGTGCCATCAAGGGGACAGGGGCCGTCAATGAGCAGTTCTTC
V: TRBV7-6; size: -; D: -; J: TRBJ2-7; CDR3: CASSLQGYEQYF; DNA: TGTGCCAGCAGCTTACAGGGCTACGAGCAGTACTTC
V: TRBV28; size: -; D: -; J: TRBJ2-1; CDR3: CASKGGEQFF; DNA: TGTGCCAGCAAAGGAGGTGAGCAGTTCTTC
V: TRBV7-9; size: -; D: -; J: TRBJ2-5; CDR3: CASSFSGAQETQYF; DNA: TGTGCCAGCAGCTTTTCAGGGGCTCAAGAGACCCAGTACTTC